This is a list of T cell receptor beta chains from one sample in a study of cytomegalovirus exposure and HLA in healthy donors. Method: immunoSEQ multiplex PCR; TCRdb's copy keeps in-frame clones and lacks some. The sample contains about 95,000 clones, 75% to 85% of which appear only once. Sequences were obtained from PBMCs. Receptors were obtained from a woman in her thirties or forties in good health and CMV-seronegative. Each CDR3 is given with its conserved first and last residue. A D gene is named only where the DNA matches it firmly. Size values are once, few and many counts, or a class for expanded clones, and some rows have none.

TRBV4-1,TRBJ2-1,-,TRBD2,CASSYAGTSGDSYNEQFF,TGCGCCAGCAGCTATGCAGGGACTAGCGGGGACTCCTACAATGAGCAGTTCTTC
TRBV27,TRBJ2-7,-,-,CASSSAMRSYEQYF,TGTGCCAGCAGTTCCGCCATGCGCTCCTACGAGCAGTACTTC
TRBV11-2,TRBJ2-3,-,-,CASSLLSTDTQYF,TGTGCCAGCAGCTTACTGAGCACAGATACGCAGTATTTT
TRBV7-6,TRBJ2-1,-,-,CASSHRENEQFF,TGTGCCAGCAGCCACCGAGAAAATGAGCAGTTCTTC
TRBV6-5,TRBJ1-3,-,TRBD1,CASRHDRGSGNTIYF,TGTGCCAGCAGGCACGACAGGGGCTCTGGAAACACCATATATTTT
TRBV2,TRBJ1-4,-,-,CASRGAANEKLFF,TGTGCCAGCAGGGGGGCGGCTAATGAAAAACTGTTTTTT
TRBV5-1,TRBJ1-1,-,-,CASSLAAGVMNTEAFF,TGCGCCAGCAGCTTGGCGGCAGGGGTTATGAACACTGAAGCTTTCTTT
TRBV2,TRBJ1-1,-,-,CASSEEANTEAFF,TGTGCCAGCAGTGAAGAAGCGAACACTGAAGCTTTCTTT
TRBV29-1,TRBJ1-2,once,-,CSVEAGTKGYTF,TGCAGCGTTGAGGCAGGGACAAAAGGCTACACCTTC
TRBV7-6,TRBJ2-1,-,TRBD2,CASSQTGGIAVTEQFF,TGTGCCAGCAGCCAAACGGGGGGGATAGCGGTGACTGAGCAGTTCTTC
TRBV4-1,TRBJ2-7,-,-,CASSQQGGYEQYF,TGCGCCAGCAGCCAACAGGGTGGCTACGAGCAGTACTTC
TRBV19,TRBJ1-5,-,-,CASSWGAGNQPQHF,TGTGCCAGTTCGTGGGGCGCGGGGAATCAGCCCCAGCATTTT
TRBV7-3,TRBJ1-6,-,-,CASSPSAGPNSPLHF,TGTGCCAGCAGCCCCTCGGCAGGGCCCAACTCACCCCTCCACTTT
TRBV4-3,TRBJ1-1,-,TRBD1,CASSRDRGRTEAFF,TGCGCCAGCAGCCGAGACAGGGGGCGAACTGAAGCTTTCTTT
TRBV4-1,TRBJ1-2,-,-,CASSQNPRGTRAANYGYTF,TGCGCCAGCAGCCAAAACCCTCGAGGAACTAGGGCGGCTAACTATGGCTACACCTTC
TRBV6-6,TRBJ2-7,-,TRBD2,CASNSLAGGTYEQYF,TGTGCCAGCAACTCACTAGCGGGGGGGACCTACGAGCAGTACTTC
TRBV4-1,TRBJ2-5,-,TRBD2,CASSLPTFGLEGETQYF,TGCGCCAGCAGCCTCCCGACCTTTGGACTAGAGGGGGAGACCCAGTACTTC
TRBV6-5,TRBJ2-6,-,-,CASSYREYSGANVLTF,TGTGCCAGCAGCTACAGGGAGTACTCTGGGGCCAACGTCCTGACTTTC
TRBV11-2,TRBJ1-6,-,TRBD1,CASSQGDNSPLHF,TGTGCCAGCAGTCAGGGGGATAATTCACCCCTCCACTTT
TRBV30,TRBJ2-3,-,-,CAWSETGLTTDTQYF,TGTGCCTGGAGTGAAACAGGTCTAACCACAGATACGCAGTATTTT
TRBV10-3,TRBJ2-5,-,TRBD1,CAISEQGARETQYF,TGTGCCATCAGTGAACAGGGGGCGCGGGAGACCCAGTACTTC
TRBV7-9,TRBJ1-2,few,-,CASSLGGQGNGYTF,TGTGCCAGCAGCTTAGGGGGGCAAGGAAATGGCTACACCTTC
TRBV6-6,TRBJ2-2,-,-,CASSYRDKNTGELFF,TGTGCCAGCAGTTACCGGGACAAGAACACCGGGGAGCTGTTTTTT
TRBV6-6,TRBJ2-3,-,-,CASSYTTQTTPHAQYF,TGTGCCAGCAGTTACACCACTCAGACTACACCTCATGCGCAGTATTTT
TRBV10-2,TRBJ2-1,-,-,CASSDWGLYNEQFF,TGCGCCAGCAGTGACTGGGGACTCTACAATGAGCAGTTCTTC
TRBV19,TRBJ1-1,-,-,CASSMSGRTEAFF,TGTGCCAGTAGTATGTCAGGGAGGACTGAAGCTTTCTTT
TRBV5-6,TRBJ1-1,-,-,CASSLGADPGAFF,TGTGCCAGCAGCTTGGGGGCCGATCCAGGGGCTTTCTTT
TRBV10-3,TRBJ1-5,-,-,CAISRDSNQPQHF,TGTGCCATCAGCAGGGATAGCAATCAGCCCCAGCATTTT
TRBV29-1,TRBJ2-7,-,TRBD1,CSVEGPGGEQYF,TGCAGCGTTGAAGGCCCAGGGGGCGAGCAGTACTTC
TRBV6-1,TRBJ2-3,-,-,CASTLTRTDTQYF,TGTGCCAGCACCTTGACTCGGACAGATACGCAGTATTTT
TRBV14,TRBJ2-7,once,TRBD1,CASSQDWTGNEQYF,TGTGCCAGCAGCCAAGATTGGACAGGGAACGAGCAGTACTTC
TRBV7-6,TRBJ1-3,-,TRBD1,CASSLAGGSGNTIYF,TGTGCCAGCAGCTTGGCAGGGGGCTCTGGAAACACCATATATTTT
TRBV18,TRBJ1-1,-,-,CASSSGTEAFF,TGTGCCAGCTCGAGCGGAACTGAAGCTTTCTTT
TRBV6-5,TRBJ1-2,-,TRBD1,CASSSNPQGAYGYTF,TGTGCCAGCAGTTCGAATCCACAGGGGGCCTATGGCTACACCTTC
TRBV30,TRBJ1-5,-,-,CAWSGQNNQPQHF,TGTGCCTGGTCCGGACAGAACAATCAGCCCCAGCATTTT
TRBV29-1,TRBJ2-1,-,-,CSALSHEQFF,TGCAGCGCCTTAAGCCATGAGCAGTTCTTC
TRBV2,TRBJ2-4,-,TRBD2,CASSGGLAGGSRVQYF,TGTGCCAGCAGTGGGGGACTAGCGGGGGGCTCAAGGGTTCAGTACTTC
TRBV18,TRBJ1-1,-,-,CASSRAGNMNTEAFF,TGTGCCAGCTCTCGGGCAGGGAACATGAACACTGAAGCTTTCTTT
TRBV13,TRBJ1-6,-,TRBD1,CASSLRQGASSYNSPLHF,TGTGCCAGCAGCCTCCGACAGGGGGCGAGCTCCTATAATTCACCCCTCCACTTT
TRBV28,TRBJ1-1,once,-,CASLESNTEAFF,TGTGCCAGCCTCGAGTCGAACACTGAAGCTTTCTTT
TRBV5-4,TRBJ2-1,-,TRBD1,CASSRLGQGAGNEQFF,TGTGCCAGCAGCCGCTTGGGACAGGGGGCAGGCAATGAGCAGTTCTTC
TRBV18,TRBJ2-5,-,TRBD2,CASSPSGTSVSQYF,TGTGCCAGCTCACCAAGCGGGACTAGCGTGAGCCAGTACTTC
TRBV4-2,TRBJ2-7,-,-,CASSQDRGTYEQYF,TGTGCCAGCAGCCAAGACAGGGGTACCTACGAGCAGTACTTC
TRBV15,TRBJ2-7,few,-,CATSRDLGGQREQYF,TGTGCCACCAGCAGAGATTTAGGGGGTCAAAGGGAGCAGTACTTC
TRBV27,TRBJ1-5,-,-,CASSFRGGNQPQHF,TGTGCCAGCAGTTTCCGGGGTGGCAATCAGCCCCAGCATTTT
TRBV13,TRBJ2-5,few,TRBD1,CASSSRTGQDQETQYF,TGTGCCAGCAGCTCCCGGACAGGGCAGGACCAAGAGACCCAGTACTTC
TRBV27,TRBJ2-7,-,TRBD2,CASSWSSGGTYEQYF,TGTGCCAGCAGTTGGTCAAGCGGGGGTACCTACGAGCAGTACTTC
TRBV4-2,TRBJ2-7,once,TRBD2,CASSQGARLAGSYEQYF,TGTGCCAGCAGCCAAGGGGCGAGGCTAGCGGGGTCCTACGAGCAGTACTTC
TRBV4-3,TRBJ2-7,-,-,CASSQGVGAYEQYF,TGCGCCAGCAGCCAAGGAGTTGGTGCCTACGAGCAGTACTTC
TRBV5-4,TRBJ1-1,-,TRBD1,CASSSGQVNTEAFF,TGTGCCAGCAGCTCGGGACAGGTGAACACTGAAGCTTTCTTT
TRBV6-5,TRBJ1-1,-,TRBD1,CASSQRQGNTEAFF,TGTGCCAGCAGTCAACGACAGGGGAATACTGAAGCTTTCTTT
TRBV13,TRBJ2-3,few,TRBD1,CASSVGTGVWTAQYF,TGTGCCAGCAGCGTTGGGACAGGGGTTTGGACGGCGCAGTATTTT
TRBV30,TRBJ1-3,-,TRBD1,CACPDRDGNTIYF,TGTGCCTGCCCGGACAGGGACGGAAACACCATATATTTT
TRBV6-5,TRBJ2-7,-,TRBD2,CASSYSGGRASYEQYF,TGTGCCAGCAGTTACTCGGGAGGGAGGGCGTCCTACGAGCAGTACTTC